Listed here are 7 T cell receptor beta chains from one sample, sequenced in a study of T cells in Graves' hyperthyroidism and ophthalmopathy. It was RNA transcripts that yielded the amplified TCR beta CDR3 regions. An initial round of RT-PCR targeting the TCR CDR3 relied on the HTBI primer set. TCRdb ran MiXCR on the multiplex PCR reads and lists one entry per CDR3 protein. The table has around 35,000 distinct CDR3 sequences, 40% to 60% seen once. Source material: blood. The receptor set was obtained from a man aged 35-49 years with Graves' ophthalmopathy.

This sequence joins TRBV5-1 and TRBJ1-1; TRBD1 might be the D (5 bases). V shed 6 bases and J shed 7 bases, with 16 bases lying between them. From germline, CDR1 is SGHRS and CDR2 YFSETQ. The CDR3 runs to 13 residues. In DNA form, the CDR3 reads TGCGCCAGCAATCCGGGACTAGAAGGTGAAGCTTTCTTT. It specifies CASNPGLEGEAFF.

Turning to this clonotype: The germline gene is not matched at one end of the junction; a read error may be the cause. The chain recombines TRBV19 with TRBJ1-1, with D perhaps matching TRBD1 (5 bases). Germline loops: CDR1 LNHDA, CDR2 SQIVND (reference sequence). This CDR3 has 13 residues. In DNA form, the CDR3 reads TGTGCCAGTTGTATAAATGGACAAATTGAAGCTTTCTTT. This gives the protein CASCINGQIEAFF.

This clonotype ranks as medium-sized. The V call is TRBV2, the J call TRBJ2-7; 8 bases agree with TRBD2. The CDR3 consists of 13 residues. Trimming removed 7 bases from V and 5 bases from J; junction bases left unmatched: 7. Germline assignment: CDR1 SNHLY and CDR2 FYNNEI. The CDR3 region is CASIGTRGNEQYF. The CDR3 DNA follows: TGTGCCAGCATCGGGACTAGAGGGAACGAGCAGTACTTC.

As concerns this clonotype: The missing conserved phenylalanine or tryptophan at the end of this CDR3 makes a read error likely. It is unclear where the CDR3 begins or ends on the DNA, so no DNA is shown, and the CDR3 is as TCRdb lists it. The CDR3 is CASNAGTRDEQHS. This chain connects TRBV5-4 to TRBJ2-7; the table's D gene call, TRBD1, was not cross checked with the DNA. The CDR3 has 13 amino acids, counting both end residues. CDR1 is SGHNT, CDR2 YYREEE, per germline (reference sequence).

The chain joins TRBV5-4 to TRBJ2-5; the D gene is possibly TRBD2 (6 bases). Germline assignment: CDR1 SGHNT and CDR2 YYREEE (reference sequence). V lost 4 bases and J 5 bases, leaving 12 bases between the germline ends. The CDR3 has 13 residues. For the CDR3, the DNA is TGTGCCAGCAGCAGGGACGGGGGTGAGACCCAGTACTTC. Amino acids: CASSRDGGETQYF.

The chain uses TRBV15 and TRBJ2-7, with 9 bases aligning to TRBD1. This CDR3 spans 14 amino acids. Germline V gives CDR1 LNHNV, CDR2 YYDKDF (reference sequence). J was trimmed by 2 bases and V by 5 bases; bases with no gene match: 4. CDR3 region: CATSGTGIAYEQYF. CDR3 DNA: TGTGCCACCAGCGGGACAGGGATTGCCTACGAGCAGTACTTC.

This clonotype was counted ten times or more. The V and J genes are TRBV20-1 and TRBJ2-1; a possible D gene is TRBD2 (7 bases). Trimming pared 6 bases from V and 2 bases from J, leaving 20 bases between. Per germline, CDR1 DFQATT and CDR2 SNEGSKA (reference sequence). The CDR3 totals 16 residues. The CDR3 nucleotides read TGCAGTGCGGTTCCAACGGGGGGCCTTACCTACAATGAGCAGTTCTTC. Encoded protein: CSAVPTGGLTYNEQFF.